This T cell receptor (beta chain) is from a study of blood T cells in healthy people across ages (dated by TCRdb to between 2015 and 2017). In the study overall: In model experiments, roughly one uniquely barcoded TCR beta cDNA molecule per two T cells was captured by template switching. The study measured age-related changes in TCR beta repertoire diversity using deep sequencing normalized with unique cDNA molecular identifiers. The donors were divided into four age groups: young (average about 15 years), middle-aged (over 35), aged (approximately 62) and long-lived (82). To avoid experimental bias, donors of different ages were spread randomly across the sequencing lanes. Two additional independent replicas of 1 million unique cDNA reads from the same blood draw were analyzed for two donors (one aged 18 to 30 and one aged 80 or older).

This clonotype has a count of ten or more. Its cognate antigen has yet to be identified. No base-level quality is on record; no much larger clone is a single base apart. The junction carries 19 bases between V and J, which are trimmed by 3 bases and 4 bases respectively. Its CDR3 holds 18 amino acids, cysteine through phenylalanine. Kept here is only the CDR3 DNA, which spans 54 bases and is read in frame from base 1. Sequences MGHRA (CDR1) and YSYEKL (CDR2) are obtained from the germline V gene. Receptor amplification or capture employed 5' RACE. Reads for this sample came from an Illumina HiSeq 2500. A second PCR of about 6 to 11 cycles was run with a J-beta primer mix and a sample-barcoded 5' primer. A unique molecular identifier was introduced onto each TCR beta cDNA molecule by a template-switch 5' adaptor carrying 12 random nucleotides. Each sample yielded at least 2.5 million CDR3-containing paired-end reads. First-strand cDNA was synthesized from all RNA with the Mint cDNA synthesis kit, primed by a TRBC-specific oligonucleotide. Following uracil-DNA glycosylase treatment, a first 18-cycle PCR with universal primers M1SS and BC2_uni_R was performed on all cDNA. Processing in the source paper ran as follows. For normalization, 1 million high-quality reads, each with a distinct molecular identifier, were randomly selected from each sample. Instead of being binned into consensus sequences, reads with shared molecular identifiers were discarded. CDR3 identification, clonotype clustering and error correction used MiTCR with a Q25 quality threshold and the strictest error-elimination algorithm. Lower-bound total TCR beta diversity was estimated with a nonparametric unseen species model using Euler transformation. TCRdb's own reprocessing of the public reads used fastp at Q25 and MiXCR and kept productive beta chains. CDR3 protein sequences are deduplicated, and each keeps its most common genes and DNA. The V and J calls follow TCRdb's processing rather than the paper's. Within this sample are about 1.6 million distinct CDR3 sequences, with roughly a third of them counted one time only. 10% to 12% of the sample is in the top ten clones.

The donors were some 36 Caucasian individuals from Russia, aged about 6 to 100 years, who were systemically healthy. Each donor gave about 9.7 milliliters of peripheral blood, drawn into EDTA-treated Vacutainer tubes. PBMCs were isolated by Ficoll-Paque density-gradient centrifugation, with at least 7 million obtained per sample. Total RNA was extracted from PBMCs with Trizol reagent, with at least 6 micrograms obtained per sample. The percentages of naive CD45RAhigh/CD27high T cells were determined by flow cytometry on a PBMC aliquot from every donor. Findings and caveats that apply to the study as a whole: Donor CMV infection status was unknown, potentially confounding age-related changes in expanded clonotypes. Estimates of total diversity based on one million sequenced T cells were regarded as lower bounds and as underestimates. Since profiling was done on bulk unsorted PBMCs, naive and antigen-experienced compartments could not be conclusively compared. As age increased, observed TCR beta diversity per million T cells dropped in a roughly linear way, and a significant reduction was already evident by age about 40. Observed TCR beta diversity correlated strongly with the percentage of naive T cells measured by flow cytometry. Compared with the aged group, more naive CD4+ T cells, fewer expanded clones and increased TCR diversity were shown by the long-lived group, suggesting age selection.

The source material was blood. Recombination connected TRBV4-1 to TRBJ2-6, with the D segment identity uncertain. This sequence originates from a woman in her twenties or thirties in good health. The base sequence is TGCGCCAGCAGCCAGCAGCATCAAAGGAAGCCCGGGGCCAACGTCCTGACTTTC. It translates to CASSQQHQRKPGANVLTF.